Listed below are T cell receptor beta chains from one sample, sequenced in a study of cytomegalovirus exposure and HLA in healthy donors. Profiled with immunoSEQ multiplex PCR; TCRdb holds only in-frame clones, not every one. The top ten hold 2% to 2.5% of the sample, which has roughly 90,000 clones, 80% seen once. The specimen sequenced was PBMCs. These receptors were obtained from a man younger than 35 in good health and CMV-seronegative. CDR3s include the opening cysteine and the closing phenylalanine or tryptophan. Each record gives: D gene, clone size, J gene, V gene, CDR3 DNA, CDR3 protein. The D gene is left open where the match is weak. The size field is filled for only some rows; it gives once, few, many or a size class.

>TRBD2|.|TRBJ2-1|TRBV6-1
TGTGCCAGCACGTGGGCCGGGGGGACCTACAATGAGCAGTTCTTC
CASTWAGGTYNEQFF
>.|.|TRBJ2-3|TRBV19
TGTGCCAGTAGTATCCCCCAGGGGAAGTCCAGGGCGACGGATACGCAGTATTTT
CASSIPQGKSRATDTQYF
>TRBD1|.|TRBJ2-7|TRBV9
TGTGCCAGCAGCGGGCAGGGGGCCCAAGAGCAGTACTTC
CASSGQGAQEQYF
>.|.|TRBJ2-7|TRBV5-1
TGCGCCAGCAGCTCAGTTAACGAGCAGTACTTC
CASSSVNEQYF
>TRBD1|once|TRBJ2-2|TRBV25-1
TGTGCCAGCAGTGGGCAGGGGGACACCGGGGAGCTGTTTTTT
CASSGQGDTGELFF
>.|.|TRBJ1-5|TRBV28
TGTGCCACCCGGGTCAGCAATCAGCCCCAGCATTTT
CATRVSNQPQHF
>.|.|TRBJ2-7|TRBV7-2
TGTGCCAGCAGCTTACCCCTTCTCGAGCAGTACTTC
CASSLPLLEQYF
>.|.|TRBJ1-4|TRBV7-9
TGTGCCGGGAGGGGGAGCGAGAATGAAAAACTGTTTTTT
CAGRGSENEKLFF
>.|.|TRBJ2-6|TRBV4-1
TGCGCCAGCAGCTCAGCGAACAGGGCTGGGGCCAACGTCCTGACTTTC
CASSSANRAGANVLTF
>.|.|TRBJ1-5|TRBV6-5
TGTGCCAGCAGTTACTCGGGGGGTTCGAATCAGCCCCAGCATTTT
CASSYSGGSNQPQHF
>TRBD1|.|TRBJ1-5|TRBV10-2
TGCGCCAGCAGTGATCCGGGACAGGGAGGACAGCCCCAGCATTTT
CASSDPGQGGQPQHF